This entry lists 20 T cell receptor beta chains sequenced from one sample in a study of metastatic and nonmetastatic thyroid tumors. Thyroid surgery was preceded by no treatment in any patient. TCRdb re-analyzed the PCR reads through MiXCR. In the table there are about 90,000 clones, 8% to 9.5% of which are singletons. The sample taken for sequencing was blood. All receptors derive from a female donor with papillary thyroid cancer or a benign thyroid nodule (not recorded which). Some clones in this sample may be carry-over from other donors' samples.

This clone has a count of ten or more. The chain couples TRBV9 to TRBJ1-3, with D perhaps matching TRBD1 (5 bases). The ends were cut back, 3 bases at V and 1 base at J, with 11 bases in the middle. The length of the CDR3 is 15 residues. Germline-derived CDR1 and CDR2 are SGDLS and YYNGEE. CDR3 sequence (DNA): TGTGCCAGCAGCGGACGGAGGGGATCTGGAAACACCATATATTTT. Amino acids: CASSGRRGSGNTIYF.

This clone was picked up many times. The CDR3 DNA reads TGTGCCAGCAGTGAGACAGGGTTCTATGGCTACACCTTC. Translating gives CASSETGFYGYTF. This sequence joins TRBV6-1 and TRBJ1-2, with TRBD1 matching 7 bases. CDR3 length: 13 amino acids. The germline gives CDR1 MNHNS, CDR2 SASEGT. After removal of 3 bases from V and 4 bases from J, the junction contained 2 bases not matched to a gene.

This clone was recorded many times. This rearrangement joins TRBV28 to TRBJ1-6; TRBD1 matches 9 bases. Germline V CDR1 and CDR2: MDHEN, SYDVKM. Trimming took 4 bases from V and 10 from J; bases not matched to a gene: 8. This CDR3 has 15 residues. CDR3 bases: TGTGCCAGCAGTTCCCGGGACAGGGACGGGTCACCCCTCCACTTT. Protein: CASSSRDRDGSPLHF.

As concerns this clone: The junction does not match germline at one end; this may be a read error. This sample includes further DNA sequences coding for the same CDR3. V and J are TRBV6-1 and TRBJ2-5; D gene unclear. CDR3 length: 13 residues. Germline CDR1 MNHNS, CDR2 SASEGT. As DNA, the CDR3 is TGCGCCAGCAGTTTCGCCCTGCAGGAGACCCAGTACTTC. This sequence encodes CASSFALQETQYF.

There are a few counts of this clone. The chain links TRBV20-1 to TRBJ1-1; 8 bases map to TRBD1. The CDR3 extends over 17 amino acids. The V gene's germline CDR1 is DFQATT and CDR2 SNEGSKA (reference sequence). V gave up 0 bases and J gave up 0 bases; unmatched junction bases: 9. CDR3 protein: CSARDRTGGFMNTEAFF. The CDR3 DNA is TGCAGTGCTAGAGACCGTACAGGGGGGTTCATGAACACTGAAGCTTTCTTT.

In its sample, this clone was seen many times. J is TRBJ1-2 and V is TRBV2; no definite D call. CDR3 size: 13 residues. Trimming removed 6 bases from V and 8 bases from J, with 16 bases in between. Germline V gives CDR1 SNHLY, CDR2 FYNNEI. The CDR3 nucleotides read TGTGCCAGCAGCGCAACAGATCTTGAAGGCTACACCTTC. This codes for CASSATDLEGYTF. The entire variable domain, with the rest obtained from reference TRBV2 and TRBJ1-2, is as follows: EPEVTQTPSHQVTQMGQEVILRCVPISNHLYFYWYRQILGQKVEFLVSFYNNEISEKSEIFDDQFSVERPDGSNFTLKIRSTKLEDSAMYFCASSATDLEGYTFGSGTRLTVV.

This clone occurred many times. The chain is built from TRBV6-1 and TRBJ2-5, with 8 bases identical to TRBD2. After removal of 7 bases from V and 11 bases from J, the junction contained 12 bases not matched to a gene. Per germline, CDR1 MNHNS and CDR2 SASEGT. The CDR3 spans 13 residues. CDR3 region: CASTPPERGRQYF. In DNA form, the CDR3 reads TGTGCCAGCACCCCCCCTGAGCGGGGGCGTCAGTACTTC.

The chain joins TRBV10-3 to TRBJ1-5; TRBD1 aligns across 11 bases. CDR3 size: 14 residues. Germline loops: CDR1 ENHRY, CDR2 SYGVKD. Unmatched junction bases numbered 9, after V lost 10 bases and J lost 7 bases. The CDR3 DNA reads TGTGCCACTTGGGACAGGGGGTCGGGGCAGCCCCAGCATTTT. Protein product: CATWDRGSGQPQHF.

This clone was recorded many times. This chain connects TRBV20-1 to TRBJ1-6, with D perhaps TRBD1 (5 bases). The V gene's germline CDR1 is DFQATT and CDR2 SNEGSKA (reference sequence). The V end was cut by 4 bases, the J end by 0 bases, with 13 bases between. The CDR3 has 16 amino acids. The CDR3 DNA follows: TGCAGTGCTAAAGGGGTGGAGAGCTCCTATAATTCACCCCTCCACTTT. Its translation is CSAKGVESSYNSPLHF.

The genes are TRBV6-1 and TRBJ2-5; a possible D gene is TRBD1 (6 bases). V lost 8 bases and J 5 bases, leaving 21 bases between the germline ends. Looked up from germline, CDR1 is MNHNS and CDR2 is SASEGT. The CDR3 is made up of 15 amino acids. The CDR3 region has the DNA TGTGCCAGCCGGAGAGGGGGACCCTCCGGGGAGACCCAGTACTTC. It encodes CASRRGGPSGETQYF.

This clone was seen at least ten times. V gene TRBV20-1 combines with J gene TRBJ2-7; 8 bases map to TRBD1. This CDR3 is 16 amino acids long. Germline lookup yields CDR1 DFQATT and CDR2 SNEGSKA (reference sequence). Losses at the gene ends were 0 bases for V and 0 bases for J; bases not matched to a gene: 7. The CDR3 DNA reads as TGCAGTGCTAGAGAGAACAGGGGGAAGAGCTCCTACGAGCAGTACTTC. Protein product: CSARENRGKSSYEQYF.

At least ten counts were recorded for this clone. This chain connects TRBV7-6 to TRBJ1-1; TRBD1 might be the D (5 bases). CDR3 length: 14 amino acids. V was cut by 2 bases and J by 3 bases, with 10 bases left in between. Germline CDR1 is SGHVS and CDR2 is FNYEAQ. CDR3 coding DNA: TGTGCCAGCAGCTTAAGCCCCAGGGACACTGAAGCTTTCTTT. Translating it yields CASSLSPRDTEAFF.

At least ten counts were recorded for this clone. Being one base from a much bigger clone, this may be a read error. This specimen includes other DNA sequences encoding the same CDR3. V and J are TRBV6-5 and TRBJ2-7; possible D gene TRBD1, 5 bases. The germline V gene encodes CDR1 MNHEY and CDR2 SVGAGI. The CDR3 is 17 residues long. Trimming removed 2 bases at V and 2 bases at J, with 19 bases between. Here the CDR3 DNA reads TGTGCCAGCAGTTACAAGGCCGGACAAGGGGTAACCTACGAGCAGTACTTC. Protein: CASSYKAGQGVTYEQYF.

This clone was detected many times. The chain is built from TRBV11-1 and TRBJ1-4, with 9 bases lining up with TRBD1. Per the germline V gene, CDR1 is SGHAT and CDR2 is FQDESV (reference sequence). The CDR3 is made up of 20 amino acids. Trimming removed 0 bases from V and 1 base from J; junction bases left unmatched: 12. CDR3 sequence reads: CASSLALGTGKFGTNEKLFF. The CDR3, as DNA: TGTGCCAGCAGCTTAGCGCTAGGGACAGGGAAGTTTGGAACTAATGAAAAACTGTTTTTT.

This clone appeared many times. The V gene is TRBV5-6, the J gene TRBJ1-4, with D perhaps matching TRBD1 (6 bases). V shed 5 bases and J shed 8 bases, with 10 bases lying between them. The germline CDR1 and CDR2 sequences are SGHDT and YYEEEE. The CDR3 is 12 residues long. The CDR3 nucleotides are TGTGCCAGCAGACAGGGCACGGAAAAACTGTTTTTT. Translation gives CASRQGTEKLFF.

In this sample, this clone turned up a few times. CDR3 DNA sequence: TGCAGTGCTAAGACAGGGGAATCTGGAAACACCATATATTTT. Its protein product is CSAKTGESGNTIYF. V and J are TRBV20-1 and TRBJ1-3; 8 bases align to TRBD1. With 4 bases clipped from V and 1 base from J, the junction kept 3 bases outside the gene matches. The germline CDR1 and CDR2 sequences are DFQATT and SNEGSKA (reference sequence). The CDR3 consists of 14 residues.

This clone was found a few times. A much larger clone lies one base from this, so it may be a read error. The rearrangement joins TRBV6-1 to TRBJ2-3; 10 bases map to TRBD2. Losses at the gene ends were 9 bases for V and 5 bases for J; bases not matched to a gene: 11. The germline V gene encodes CDR1 MNHNS and CDR2 SASEGT. The CDR3 has 15 amino acids. This chain's CDR3 is CASKDPSGGVDTQYF. DNA of the CDR3: TGTGCCAGTAAAGACCCAAGCGGGGGGGTAGATACGCAGTATTTT.

This clone was recorded at least ten times. The V gene is TRBV28, the J gene TRBJ1-1; D unresolved. The CDR3 is 14 residues long. CDR1 is MDHEN, CDR2 SYDVKM, per germline. V dropped 6 bases and J dropped 5 bases, with 16 bases sitting between them. The CDR3 DNA reads TGTGCCAGCAGCCGATATCTCTTCAAAACTGAAGCTTTCTTT. It is translated as CASSRYLFKTEAFF. Full variable domain (rest looked up from reference TRBV28 and TRBJ1-1): DVKVTQSSRYLVKRTGEKVFLECVQDMDHENMFWYRQDPGLGLRLIYFSYDVKMKEKGDIPEGYSVSREKKERFSLILESASTNQTSMYLCASSRYLFKTEAFFGQGTRLTVV.

In this sample, this clone turned up many times. J is TRBJ2-5 and V is TRBV12-3 or TRBV12-4; 15 bases line up with TRBD2. This CDR3 spans 15 amino acids. V dropped 6 bases and J dropped 5; count of bases not matched to a gene: 4. The CDR3 nucleotides are TGTGCCAGCAGAGGACTAGCGGGGGGGGGTGAGACCCAGTACTTC. Translation: CASRGLAGGGETQYF.

The sample holds many counts of this clone. V usage is TRBV2 and J usage is TRBJ2-7; D unclear. Germline V gene sequence: CDR1 SNHLY, CDR2 FYNNEI. The CDR3 extends over 12 amino acids. The V end lost 4 bases, the J end lost 3 bases, and 7 bases lay between the germline ends. The CDR3 reads CASSVLGYEQYF. DNA for the CDR3: TGTGCCAGCAGTGTACTTGGCTACGAGCAGTACTTC.